These T cell receptor beta chains were read from a single sample in a study of T cells in Graves' hyperthyroidism and ophthalmopathy. TCRdb called the multiplex PCR reads again in MiXCR, with one record for every CDR3 protein. The table has 300,000 to 450,000 distinct CDR3 sequences, approximately 15% seen once. Source material: blood. Every receptor here comes from a woman aged 60-75 years with Graves' hyperthyroidism. The CDR3 runs from the conserved cysteine through the conserved F or W. D genes are given only for firm matches. Clone size appears in some rows only: once, few, many, or a class for an expanded clone.

J | D | size | V | CDR3 | DNA
TRBJ2-1 | TRBD2 | . | TRBV11-2 | CASSLDPGTSDYNEQFF | TGTGCCAGCAGCTTAGATCCCGGGACTAGCGACTACAATGAGCAGTTCTTC
TRBJ2-3 | TRBD2 | many | TRBV5-1 | CASSLTSGSLPQYF | TGCGCCAGCAGCCTGACTAGCGGGAGTCTACCGCAGTATTTT
TRBJ2-2 | . | many | TRBV30 | CAWSQPPAGGTGELFF | TGTGCCTGGAGTCAGCCCCCCGCGGGTGGCACCGGGGAGCTGTTTTTT
TRBJ2-1 | . | many | TRBV7-3 | CASSLGKGREQFF | TGTGCCAGCAGCTTAGGCAAGGGCCGTGAGCAGTTCTTC
TRBJ1-5 | TRBD1 | many | TRBV7-8 | CASSTGGGNQPQHF | TGTGCCAGCAGTACAGGGGGCGGCAATCAGCCCCAGCATTTT
TRBJ2-7 | . | many | TRBV6-1 | CASSEGRQYEQYF | TGTGCCAGCAGTGAAGGTCGGCAGTACGAGCAGTACTTC
TRBJ1-5 | . | . | TRBV20-1 | CSAAGGDQPQHF | TGCAGCGCGGCGGGGGGCGATCAGCCCCAGCATTTT
TRBJ2-7 | . | . | TRBV7-6 | CASSLRVVGTVAQYF | TGTGCCAGCAGCCTCCGGGTAGTAGGGACCGTGGCGCAGTACTTC
TRBJ2-3 | . | few | TRBV2 | CASRMSSSTDTQYF | TGTGCCAGCAGAATGAGCTCTAGCACAGATACGCAGTATTTT
TRBJ1-1 | . | many | TRBV7-9 | CASSLGWGGNTEAFF | TGTGCCAGCAGCTTAGGGTGGGGAGGGAACACTGAAGCTTTCTTT
TRBJ1-1 | . | . | TRBV19 | CASRRGGQQVTEAFF | TGTGCCAGTAGACGCGGGGGGCAGCAGGTTACTGAAGCTTTCTTT
TRBJ1-2 | . | many | TRBV24-1 | CATSDTAEKLGGYTF | TGTGCCACCAGTGATACCGCAGAGAAATTAGGTGGCTACACCTTC
TRBJ2-7 | . | many | TRBV7-8 | CASSLSWGAGGYEQYF | TGTGCCAGCAGTCTATCTTGGGGGGCAGGGGGCTACGAGCAGTACTTC
TRBJ2-7 | TRBD2 | . | TRBV7-3 | CASSIIPQLAGASYEQYF | TGTGCCAGCAGCATAATCCCTCAGCTAGCGGGTGCTTCCTACGAGCAGTACTTC
TRBJ2-1 | . | . | TRBV7-2 | CASSLVGTPAGEQFF | TGTGCCAGCAGCTTAGTAGGGACCCCTGCCGGGGAGCAGTTCTTC
TRBJ2-1 | TRBD2 | many | TRBV24-1 | CATSDLLLREVCNEQFF | TGTGCCACCAGTGATTTGCTTCTGCGGGAGGTATGCAATGAGCAGTTCTTC
TRBJ2-1 | . | many | TRBV6-1 | CASSELRRISGNEQFF | TGTGCCAGCAGTGAATTGAGACGGATTAGTGGGAATGAGCAGTTCTTC
TRBJ1-1 | . | many | TRBV28 | CASRDGNTEAFF | TGTGCCAGCAGGGACGGGAACACTGAAGCTTTCTTT
TRBJ1-1 | . | . | TRBV28 | CASSLPRGRTEAFF | TGTGCCAGCAGTTTACCCCGAGGTCGGACTGAAGCTTTCTTT
TRBJ1-5 | TRBD1 | many | TRBV2 | CASSSGTGGFGQPQHF | TGTGCCAGCAGCTCCGGGACAGGGGGATTTGGTCAGCCCCAGCATTTT
TRBJ2-3 | . | many | TRBV28 | CASSGRTDTQYF | TGTGCCAGCAGTGGACGCACAGATACGCAGTATTTT
TRBJ2-7 | . | few | TRBV14 | CASSRESSSRYEQYF | TGTGCCAGCAGCCGGGAGTCAAGCTCAAGGTACGAGCAGTACTTC
TRBJ2-7 | TRBD2 | . | TRBV10-1 | CASSEGTSEQYF | TGCGCCAGCAGTGAAGGGACTAGCGAGCAGTACTTC
TRBJ2-3 | . | . | TRBV5-1 | CASSLAFGGGSTDTQYF | TGCGCCAGCAGCTTGGCCTTTGGAGGGGGGAGCACAGATACGCAGTATTTT
TRBJ2-1 | TRBD2 | many | TRBV20-1 | CSARDPSGAYNEQFF | TGCAGTGCTAGAGATCCTAGCGGCGCATACAATGAGCAGTTCTTC
TRBJ2-1 | . | many | TRBV5-1 | CASRIARSSYNEQFF | TGCGCCAGCAGAATAGCGAGGAGCTCCTACAATGAGCAGTTCTTC
TRBJ2-3 | TRBD2 | many | TRBV20-1 | CSARDHSGRASDTQYF | TGCAGTGCTAGAGATCACAGCGGGAGGGCCTCAGATACGCAGTATTTT
TRBJ2-3 | TRBD2 | many | TRBV6-1 | CASRDSGSPDTQYF | TGTGCCAGCAGGGATAGCGGGAGCCCAGATACGCAGTATTTT
TRBJ2-3 | TRBD2 | . | TRBV12-3/TRBV12-4 | CASSSRLAVGSDTQYF | TGTGCCAGCAGTTCCCGACTAGCGGTAGGGTCAGATACGCAGTATTTT
TRBJ2-5 | TRBD1 | few | TRBV20-1 | CSAPDRGFGETQYF | TGCAGTGCTCCCGACAGGGGCTTTGGAGAGACCCAGTACTTC
TRBJ2-1 | TRBD2 | many | TRBV2 | CASSEAGLAGAFLLNEQFF | TGTGCCAGCAGTGAAGCGGGACTAGCGGGAGCTTTTTTGCTCAATGAGCAGTTCTTC
TRBJ2-7 | TRBD1 | few | TRBV25-1 | CASSFGTGVKEQYF | TGTGCCAGCAGTTTCGGGACAGGGGTAAAGGAGCAGTACTTC
TRBJ2-7 | TRBD2 | many | TRBV19 | CASSTGGYEQYF | TGTGCCAGTAGTACGGGAGGGTACGAGCAGTACTTC
TRBJ2-7 | . | many | TRBV7-9 | CASSPRSSYEQYF | TGTGCCAGCAGCCCCAGGAGCTCCTACGAGCAGTACTTC
TRBJ2-3 | . | many | TRBV2 | CASRGLTSTDTQYF | TGTGCCAGCAGGGGACTGACAAGCACAGATACGCAGTATTTT
TRBJ2-1 | TRBD2 | . | TRBV30 | CAWSRSTSGLYNEQFF | TGTGCCTGGAGTAGAAGCACTAGCGGGCTTTACAATGAGCAGTTCTTC
TRBJ1-1 | . | few | TRBV12-3/TRBV12-4 | CASSWVGDTEAFF | TGTGCCAGCAGTTGGGTGGGGGACACTGAAGCTTTCTTT
TRBJ2-1 | . | many | TRBV12-3/TRBV12-4 | CASSLASSYNEQFF | TGTGCCAGCAGTCTAGCGAGCTCCTACAATGAGCAGTTCTTC
TRBJ2-3 | . | many | TRBV12-3/TRBV12-4 | CASSPRGTDTQYF | TGTGCCAGCAGTCCAAGGGGCACAGATACGCAGTATTTT